Listed below are T cell receptor beta chains from one sample, sequenced in a study of shared clonotypes between healthy human individuals. Generated by immunoSEQ multiplex PCR, the TCRdb table keeps only in-frame clones and is missing some. The table includes fewer than 1.8 million clones, about 98.5% detected once. The source material was naive CD4+ T cells sorted from blood. The receptors were gathered from a man aged 25 to 45 in good health. Both conserved end residues are part of each CDR3. D genes are given only for firm matches. Clone size appears in some rows only: once, few, many, or a class for an expanded clone.

d_call j_call v_call clone_size cdr3_nt cdr3_aa
. TRBJ2-7 TRBV27 . TGTGCCAGCAGCTTCGACAGGAAGGCCTACGAGCAGTACTTC CASSFDRKAYEQYF
TRBD2 TRBJ2-7 TRBV9 . TGTGCCAGCAGCGTAGGGACTAGTCCATCCCCCTACGAGCAGTACTTC CASSVGTSPSPYEQYF
TRBD2 TRBJ2-5 TRBV11-3 . TGTGCCAGCAGCCGGGAGGCCCAAGAGACCCAGTACTTC CASSREAQETQYF
TRBD2 TRBJ2-7 TRBV19 . TGTGCCAGTAGTATAAGCGGGAGGGGAGTTGAAGAGCAGTACTTC CASSISGRGVEEQYF
TRBD2 TRBJ2-5 TRBV9 . TGTGCCAGCAGCGGAGGACTAGCGAGTGAGACCCAGTACTTC CASSGGLASETQYF
. TRBJ2-1 TRBV18 . TGTGCCAGCTCACCACTGACGGACAGCGCCTCTTGGGAGCAGTTCTTC CASSPLTDSASWEQFF
. TRBJ2-1 TRBV5-1 once TGCGCCAGCAGCTTGCCAGGTCTCAATGAAGAGCAGTTCTTC CASSLPGLNEEQFF
. TRBJ2-7 TRBV19 . TGTGCCAGTAGTATAGGCACAGGCATTACCTACGAGCAGTACTTC CASSIGTGITYEQYF
. TRBJ2-1 TRBV4-3 . TGCGCCAGCAGCCAAGAAAGCCGGGGTTACAATGAGCAGTTCTTC CASSQESRGYNEQFF
. TRBJ2-6 TRBV27 . TGTGCCAGCAGTAACAGGGTTGCTGGGGCCAACGTCCTGACTTTC CASSNRVAGANVLTF
TRBD2 TRBJ2-7 TRBV19 . TGTGCCAGTAGTATTAGGACTAGCGGTCACTACGAGCAGTACTTC CASSIRTSGHYEQYF